Shown below are 3 T cell receptor beta chains from a single sample sequenced in a study of T cells in women clearing cervical HPV infection (dated 2018 in TCRdb). Library generation was performed with the immunoSEQ multiplex PCR assay. TCRdb provides this immuneACCESS table in a form limited to in-frame rearrangements. Some clones are lacking; in checked studies, under half of them reflect an unresolved V gene, and why the rest are absent is not known. The sample table on file contains some 50,000 clones. The top ten constitute about 0.94% of the sample. Sequenced material: blood buffy coat. These receptors all come from a woman aged 18-70 years with a cervical HPV16 infection that either progressed to CIN3+ or cleared (not recorded which).

The CDR3 loop is CASSTDRSPLPLHF. The CDR3 DNA, read in part, is TGTGCCAGCAGCACTGACAGGAGCCCACTACCC. The chain links TRBV11-2 to TRBJ1-6, with TRBD1 as a possible D gene (6 bases). The read falls 3 residues short of the CDR3 end, and the missing part is taken from the germline J gene. The CDR3 sequence is 14 residues long. Trimming shortened V by 5 bases and J by 12 bases, and 17 bases separated the two germline ends. CDR1 SGHAT and CDR2 FQNNGV come from the germline V gene.

Partial CDR3 DNA: TGCAGCGTTGCCCGGCTAGGAACCGGGGAG. It translates to CSVARLGTGE. The whole CDR3 region reads CSVARLGTGELFF. The V gene is TRBV29-1, the J gene TRBJ2-2; no definite D call. The CDR3 is cut off 3 residues early in the read; its end comes from the germline J gene. Germline CDR1 reads SQVTM; CDR2 reads ANQGSEA. CDR3 length equals 13 residues. Trimming stripped 4 bases from V and 5 bases from J, with 11 bases between.

Points on this clone: The junction and the germline gene differ at one end; a read error may be behind it. The read falls 3 residues short of the CDR3 end, and the missing part is taken from the germline J gene. The sample carries other DNA sequences with the same CDR3. The chain has TRBV7-9 and TRBJ1-2, with 9 bases matching TRBD1. The CDR3 spans 15 residues. Per the germline V gene, CDR1 is SEHNR and CDR2 is FQNEAQ (reference sequence). Here the CDR3 reads CASGTNRGLNYGYTF. CDR3 DNA (partial): TGTGCCAGCGGGACAAACAGGGGGCTAAACTATGGA.